The clone carrying this T cell receptor beta chain was observed a few times. The junction had 6 bases not matched to a gene; V was cut back by 3 bases and J by 7 bases. The germline V gene has CDR1 MGHRA and CDR2 YSYEKL. The CDR3 spans 14 residues. The record originates from a study of T-cell memory formation after mild COVID-19. Overall study context: There were largely donor-specific TCR clusters.

Constant-segment primers were used for 5'RACE, and the resulting TCR alpha and TCR beta cDNA libraries carried sample barcodes and UMIs. TCRdb analysed the 5' RACE reads with MiXCR anew, one entry per CDR3 protein. The sample has hundreds of thousands of distinct CDR3 sequences; roughly 15% are singletons. The sample was PBMCs or a T cell subset sorted from them (not recorded which). The genes are TRBV4-1 and TRBJ2-1, with 7 bases lining up with TRBD2. The sequence came from a man aged 18 to 29 who had mild COVID-19 (a few samples of this study predate the infection). Cell type and time point are not known. CDR3 loop: CASSQGGGGNEQFF. The CDR3 coding sequence is TGCGCCAGCAGCCAGGGCGGGGGTGGAAATGAGCAGTTCTTC.